These 32 T cell receptor beta chains came from one sample sequenced in a study of a mutant IDH1 vaccine in newly diagnosed glioma. Time point of the sample: baseline, week 1 (first vaccination visit). Sample treatment: pre-vaccination baseline after standard-of-care therapy. The data were produced by immunoSEQ multiplex PCR, yet TCRdb's version contains in-frame clones alone and is incomplete. The sample has tens of thousands of clones; around four fifths are singletons. This specimen consisted of PBMCs, obtained from a glioma patient treated with radiotherapy, temozolomide or both. These receptors were collected from a woman aged 50 to 60 with glioma.

This clone was found a few times. V usage is TRBV4-1 and J usage is TRBJ1-5; 8 positions agree with TRBD1. The CDR3 is 17 residues long. The germline gives CDR1 MGHRA, CDR2 YSYEKL. The V gene end was trimmed by 4 bases and the J gene end by 7 bases; junction bases not matched to a gene: 15. CDR3 sequence (DNA): TGCGCCAGCAGCCCTTACGCAAGACAGGGGTCGCCACAGCCCCAGCATTTT. It codes for CASSPYARQGSPQPQHF.

The genes are TRBV29-1 and TRBJ2-5, with 11 bases identical to TRBD2. The germline gives CDR1 SQVTM, CDR2 ANQGSEA. This CDR3 has 15 residues. J lost 5 bases, V lost 6 bases, and 11 bases had no gene match. The CDR3 bases are TGCAGCGTGATGACTAGCGGGGCTGGGTTCGAGACCCAGTACTTC. Protein product: CSVMTSGAGFETQYF.

This chain joins TRBV7-2 and TRBJ1-1; D is ambiguous. V lost 2 bases and J 9 bases, leaving 7 bases between the germline ends. CDR3 size: 11 residues. Germline V gene sequence: CDR1 SGHTA, CDR2 FQGNSA. Here the CDR3 reads CASSLRTQAFF. The CDR3 DNA is TGTGCCAGCAGCTTAAGGACTCAAGCTTTCTTT.

This clone is a singleton in its sample. The rearrangement links TRBV11-2 to TRBJ2-1; D unclear. The CDR3 is made up of 14 amino acids. Germline CDR1 reads SGHAT; CDR2 reads FQNNGV. V was pared by 5 bases and J by 4 bases, with 12 bases between. This chain's CDR3 is CASSHQSSYNEQFF. CDR3 nucleotide sequence: TGTGCCAGCAGCCACCAGTCCTCGTACAATGAGCAGTTCTTC.

This clone was observed a few times. This sequence joins TRBV7-9 and TRBJ1-6; no reliable D call. Germline assignment: CDR1 SEHNR and CDR2 FQNEAQ (reference sequence). Trimming pared 6 bases from V and 0 bases from J, leaving 6 bases between. This CDR3 has 14 amino acids. This chain's CDR3 is CASREGSYNSPLHF. The CDR3 DNA is TGTGCCAGCAGGGAGGGCTCCTATAATTCACCCCTCCACTTT.

This chain links TRBV6-1 with TRBJ2-1, with 9 bases fitting TRBD1. J lost 3 bases, V lost 5 bases, and 5 bases had no gene match. Per the germline V gene, CDR1 is MNHNS and CDR2 is SASEGT. There are 15 residues in the CDR3. The CDR3 sequence: CASSSGTGIYNEQFF. The CDR3 DNA sequence: TGTGCCAGCAGTTCCGGGACAGGGATCTACAATGAGCAGTTCTTC.

DNA of the CDR3: TGTGCCAGCAGCCCCGGGGTGAGAGGCTACACCTTC. It yields the protein CASSPGVRGYTF. This chain connects TRBV5-4 to TRBJ1-2; D gene uncertain. The germline V gene encodes CDR1 SGHNT and CDR2 YYREEE (reference sequence). Trimming removed 4 bases at V and 8 bases at J, with 12 bases between. The CDR3 sequence is 12 residues long.

This chain connects TRBV5-1 to TRBJ2-3, with 9 positions matching TRBD1. Germline loops: CDR1 SGHRS, CDR2 YFSETQ. The CDR3 contains 16 residues. The V gene end was trimmed by 4 bases and the J gene end by 6 bases; junction bases not matched to a gene: 12. This CDR3 is CASSPTGTGRGDTQYF. The DNA of the CDR3 is TGCGCCAGCAGCCCGACCGGGACAGGGCGGGGGGATACGCAGTATTTT.

This chain links TRBV5-1 with TRBJ1-1; 9 bases are shared with TRBD1. Unmatched junction bases numbered 3, after V lost 2 bases and J lost 4 bases. CDR1 is SGHRS and CDR2 is YFSETQ in the germline V gene. There are 14 residues in the CDR3. The CDR3 coding sequence is TGCGCCAGCAGCTTACAGGGGGCGGGCACTGAAGCTTTCTTT. It translates to CASSLQGAGTEAFF.

The J gene is TRBJ2-3, the V gene TRBV10-2; D is unclear. Trimming cost V 3 bases and J 0 bases, with 10 bases left between them. This CDR3 contains 15 residues. The V gene's germline CDR1 is WSHSY and CDR2 SAAADI. The CDR3 nucleotides are TGCGCCAGCAGTGAACGGCGGATAAGCACAGATACGCAGTATTTT. It is translated as CASSERRISTDTQYF.

The CDR3, as DNA: TGTGCCAGCAGCCCCCAGGTCCTGGGGACCATAGGGCGTCGATCTGAAGCTTTCTTT. Translating it yields CASSPQVLGTIGRRSEAFF. This chain joins TRBV28 and TRBJ1-1; TRBD1 might be the D (5 bases). With 6 bases removed from V and 6 bases from J, the gap between germline ends came to 32 bases. CDR3 length equals 19 residues. Looked up from germline, CDR1 is MDHEN and CDR2 is SYDVKM.

The chain links TRBV14 to TRBJ2-2; 7 bases fit TRBD1. V lost 1 base to trimming and J lost 5 bases; unmatched junction nucleotides: 7. This CDR3 comprises 16 residues. Germline CDR1 reads SGHDN; CDR2 reads FVKESK. CDR3 amino acids: CASSQAPGGSTGELFF. The CDR3 nucleotides are TGTGCCAGCAGCCAAGCTCCAGGGGGTTCTACCGGGGAGCTGTTTTTT.

The rearrangement joins TRBV2 to TRBJ2-5; TRBD2 matches at 9 bases. The CDR3 contains 16 residues. The ends lost 6 bases at V and 1 base at J; junction bases unmatched: 9. Looked up from germline, CDR1 is SNHLY and CDR2 is FYNNEI. CDR3 DNA: TGTGCCAGCAGCCTGGGGGCGGGGGGGGTCCAAGAGACCCAGTACTTC. This sequence encodes CASSLGAGGVQETQYF.

The chain recombines TRBV29-1 with TRBJ1-1; 12 bases align to TRBD1. This CDR3 has 14 residues. V was clipped by 6 bases and J by 3 bases; unmatched bases: 5. The germline V gene has CDR1 SQVTM and CDR2 ANQGSEA. The CDR3 loop reads CSVGQGALDTEAFF. Written as DNA, the CDR3 is TGCAGCGTGGGACAGGGGGCGCTGGACACTGAAGCTTTCTTT.

The chain uses TRBV18 and TRBJ2-7; D remains ambiguous. V was trimmed by 3 bases and J by 0 bases, leaving 3 bases between them. The CDR3 spans 12 residues. Germline CDR1 KGHSH, CDR2 LQKENI. The CDR3 loop is CASSPSSYEQYF. CDR3 nucleotides: TGTGCCAGCTCACCCTCCTCCTACGAGCAGTACTTC. The variable domain in full, with the rest retrieved from reference TRBV18 and TRBJ2-7, is NAGVMQNPRHLVRRRGQEARLRCSPMKGHSHVYWYRQLPEEGLKFMVYLQKENIIDESGMPKERFSAEFPKEGPSILRIQQVVRGDSAAYFCASSPSSYEQYFGPGTRLTVT.

The V call is TRBV27, the J call TRBJ1-4; D is unresolved. The germline V and J ends were trimmed by 8 bases and 6 bases, with 10 bases remaining between them. This CDR3 has 12 amino acids. Germline-derived CDR1 and CDR2 are MNHEY and SMNVEV (reference sequence). The CDR3 is CASGTGYEKLFF. As DNA, the CDR3 is TGTGCCAGCGGAACCGGGTATGAAAAACTGTTTTTT.

CDR3 protein: CASSERQNTIYF. CDR3 in DNA: TGTGCCAGCAGTGAACGGCAGAACACCATATATTTT. The chain is built from TRBV2 and TRBJ1-3; the D is unclear. The CDR3 totals 12 residues. CDR1 and CDR2 from the germline V gene are SNHLY and FYNNEI. The V end was cut by 2 bases, the J end by 7 bases, with 6 bases between.

The chain is built from TRBV7-6 and TRBJ2-7, with D unclear. V was trimmed by 1 base and J by 0 bases, leaving 10 bases between them. CDR1 SGHVS and CDR2 FNYEAQ come from the germline V gene. The CDR3 is 15 amino acids. CDR3 nucleotides: TGTGCCAGCAGCTTAGAGGCACAGAGCTCCTACGAGCAGTACTTC. Protein: CASSLEAQSSYEQYF. The whole variable domain, remainder taken from reference TRBV7-6 and TRBJ2-7, is GAGVSQSPRYKVTKRGQDVALRCDPISGHVSLYWYRQALGQGPEFLTYFNYEAQQDKSGLPNDRFSAERPEGSISTLTIQRTEQRDSAMYRCASSLEAQSSYEQYFGPGTRLTVT.

The V and J genes are TRBV5-6 and TRBJ1-3; D remains unclear. The CDR3 consists of 13 residues. V was clipped by 2 bases and J by 1 base, with 4 bases between them. In germline, CDR1 is SGHDT, CDR2 YYEEEE. Here the CDR3 reads CASSFGSGNTIYF. The CDR3 DNA follows: TGTGCCAGCAGCTTCGGATCTGGAAACACCATATATTTT.

The chain uses TRBV5-1 and TRBJ1-5, with D possibly being TRBD1 (5 bases). The V end was cut by 0 bases, the J end by 3 bases, with 10 bases between. The CDR3 is 15 amino acids. Germline V CDR1 and CDR2: SGHRS, YFSETQ. For the CDR3, the DNA is TGCGCCAGCAGCTTGGCCTCAGGGCCCAATCAGCCCCAGCATTTT. The encoded protein is CASSLASGPNQPQHF.

The chain has TRBV5-1 and TRBJ1-6; no clear D. CDR1 and CDR2 (germline): SGHRS, YFSETQ. The CDR3 is made up of 14 amino acids. V lost 5 bases and J 0 bases, leaving 6 bases between the germline ends. The CDR3 here is CASSRSSYNSPLHF. CDR3 nucleotides: TGCGCCAGCAGTAGGAGCTCCTATAATTCACCCCTCCACTTT.

This chain links TRBV5-6 with TRBJ2-7; D unclear. CDR1 and CDR2 from the germline V gene are SGHDT and YYEEEE. V was shortened by 4 bases and J by 3 bases, with 8 bases between the two germline ends. This CDR3 is 12 amino acids long. CDR3 residues: CASSLINYEQYF. CDR3 coding DNA: TGTGCCAGCAGCCTGATTAACTACGAGCAGTACTTC.

The chain has TRBV19 and TRBJ1-1; D is undetermined. The CDR3 is 13 amino acids. V lost 1 base and J 0 bases, leaving 3 bases between the germline ends. In germline, CDR1 is LNHDA, CDR2 SQIVND (reference sequence). The CDR3, as DNA: TGTGCCAGTAGTATAGCTTTGAACACTGAAGCTTTCTTT. Encoded protein: CASSIALNTEAFF.

This chain links TRBV4-1 with TRBJ2-2; the D is unclear. The CDR3 totals 16 residues. V gave up 1 base and J gave up 4 bases, with 13 bases separating them. Per germline, CDR1 MGHRA and CDR2 YSYEKL. In DNA, the CDR3 is TGCGCCAGCAGCCAAGTTTCCGTAAACCCCACCGGGGAGCTGTTTTTT. It specifies CASSQVSVNPTGELFF.

This chain connects TRBV7-9 to TRBJ1-1; no clear D gene. Trimming took off 4 bases at V and 3 bases at J, with 0 bases between the two ends. The germline V gene encodes CDR1 SEHNR and CDR2 FQNEAQ (reference sequence). The CDR3 consists of 10 residues. CDR3 sequence (DNA): TGTGCCAGCAGCTACACTGAAGCTTTCTTT. Translation: CASSYTEAFF.

The chain combines TRBV27 with TRBJ2-7; the D gene is possibly TRBD1 (5 bases). This CDR3 contains 13 residues. Trimming removed 6 bases from V and 3 bases from J, with 12 bases in between. From germline, CDR1 is MNHEY and CDR2 SMNVEV (reference sequence). CDR3 DNA sequence: TGTGCCAGCAGCTTGGCAGGGAACTACGAGCAGTACTTC. Translating gives CASSLAGNYEQYF.

This clone was observed a few times. This chain joins TRBV4-1 and TRBJ1-1; no firm D call. The germline gives CDR1 MGHRA, CDR2 YSYEKL. CDR3 length: 15 residues. The V end was cut by 1 base, the J end by 0 bases, with 9 bases between. Here the CDR3 reads CASSQGVSLNTEAFF. The CDR3, as DNA: TGCGCCAGCAGCCAAGGGGTTAGCTTGAACACTGAAGCTTTCTTT.

The chain is built from TRBV6-6 and TRBJ2-7; D not resolved. The germline V gene encodes CDR1 MNHNY and CDR2 SVGAGI (reference sequence). The CDR3 runs 13 residues. Trimming cost V 4 bases and J 4 bases, with 11 bases left between them. Here the CDR3 DNA reads TGTGCCAGCAGTTTAGGATACAGTTACGAGCAGTACTTC. Amino acid sequence: CASSLGYSYEQYF.

This chain links TRBV29-1 with TRBJ1-1, with D uncertain. The length of the CDR3 is 13 residues. Germline assignment: CDR1 SQVTM and CDR2 ANQGSEA. Trimming stripped 8 bases from V and 9 bases from J, with 22 bases between. This CDR3 is CSHLNLGGTKAFF. The CDR3 DNA sequence: TGCAGCCATTTGAATTTGGGTGGTACTAAAGCTTTCTTT.

In the case of this clone: One junction end disagrees with the germline gene, perhaps due to a read error. The V gene is TRBV7-7, the J gene TRBJ1-4, with 9 bases lining up with TRBD1. This CDR3 region has 15 residues. Germline CDR1 is SSHAT and CDR2 is FNYEAQ (reference sequence). CDR3 protein: CASSFPRQGGLKLFF. As DNA, the CDR3 is TGTGCTAGCAGCTTTCCTCGACAGGGGGGTTTAAAACTGTTTTTT.

About this clone: Other DNA sequences within the sample encode an identical CDR3. V gene TRBV6-1 combines with J gene TRBJ2-2; 14 nucleotides agree with TRBD2. The V gene end was trimmed by 4 bases and the J gene end by 4 bases; junction bases not matched to a gene: 2. CDR1 is MNHNS and CDR2 is SASEGT in the germline V gene. There are 16 residues in the CDR3. CDR3 residues: CASSGGLAGGTGELFF. The CDR3 coding sequence is TGTGCCAGCAGTGGCGGACTAGCGGGGGGCACCGGGGAGCTGTTTTTT.

This clone was recorded only once. The V and J genes are TRBV11-2 and TRBJ1-4, with D unresolved. V shed 5 bases and J shed 5 bases, with 9 bases lying between them. The germline V gene encodes CDR1 SGHAT and CDR2 FQNNGV. The length of the CDR3 is 13 residues. The CDR3 bases are TGTGCCAGCAGCCGAGGGTGGAATGAAAAACTGTTTTTT. Translated: CASSRGWNEKLFF.